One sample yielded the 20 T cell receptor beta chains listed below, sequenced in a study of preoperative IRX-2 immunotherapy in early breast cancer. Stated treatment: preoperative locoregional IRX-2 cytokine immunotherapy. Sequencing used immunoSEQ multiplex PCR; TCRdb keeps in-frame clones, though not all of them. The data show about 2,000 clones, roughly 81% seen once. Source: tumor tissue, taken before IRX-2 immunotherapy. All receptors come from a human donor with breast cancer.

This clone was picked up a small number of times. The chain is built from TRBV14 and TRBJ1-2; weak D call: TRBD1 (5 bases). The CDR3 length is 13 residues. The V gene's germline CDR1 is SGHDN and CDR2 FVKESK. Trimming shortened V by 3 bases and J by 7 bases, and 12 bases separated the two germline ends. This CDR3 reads CASSQDTYLGYTF. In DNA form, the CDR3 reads TGTGCCAGCAGCCAGGACACATACCTTGGCTACACCTTC.

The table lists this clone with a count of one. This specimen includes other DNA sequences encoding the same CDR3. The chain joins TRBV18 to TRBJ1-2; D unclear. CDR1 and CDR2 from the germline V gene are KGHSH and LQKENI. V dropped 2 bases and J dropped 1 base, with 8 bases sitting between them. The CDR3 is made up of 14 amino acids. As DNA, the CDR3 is TGTGCCAGCTCACCAGGTGGGATTAACTATGGCTACACCTTC. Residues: CASSPGGINYGYTF.

CDR3 protein: CASSSRKGAADTQYF. CDR3 DNA sequence: TGTGCCAGCAGCTCCAGGAAGGGAGCCGCAGATACGCAGTATTTT. The rearrangement links TRBV11-3 to TRBJ2-3; D is perhaps TRBD2 (5 bases). This CDR3 has 15 amino acids. Germline CDR1 SGHNT, CDR2 YENEEA. V lost 4 bases and J lost 4, with 15 bases in between. The whole variable domain, remainder taken from reference TRBV11-3 and TRBJ2-3, is EAGVVQSPRYKIIEKKQPVAFWCNPISGHNTLYWYLQNLGQGPELLIRYENEEAVDDSQLPKDRFSAERLKGVDSTLKIQPAELGDSAVYLCASSSRKGAADTQYFGPGTRLTVL.

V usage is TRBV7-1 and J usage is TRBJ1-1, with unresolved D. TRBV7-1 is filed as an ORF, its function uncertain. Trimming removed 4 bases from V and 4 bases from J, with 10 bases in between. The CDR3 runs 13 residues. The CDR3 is CASSFLGVTEAFF. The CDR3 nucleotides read TGTGCCAGCAGCTTTCTCGGGGTCACTGAAGCTTTCTTT.

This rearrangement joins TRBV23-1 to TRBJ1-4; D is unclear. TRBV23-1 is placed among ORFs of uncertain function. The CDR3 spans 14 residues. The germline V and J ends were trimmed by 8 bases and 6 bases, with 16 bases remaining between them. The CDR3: CASLLTRTHEKLFF. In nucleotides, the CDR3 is TGCGCCAGCCTTTTGACTAGAACACATGAAAAACTGTTTTTT.

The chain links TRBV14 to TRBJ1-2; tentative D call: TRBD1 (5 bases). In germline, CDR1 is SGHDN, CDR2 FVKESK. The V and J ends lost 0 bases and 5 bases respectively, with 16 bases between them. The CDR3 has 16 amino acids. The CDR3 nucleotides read TGTGCCAGCAGCCAAGAATCGGGGGGAATCACGTATGGCTACACCTTC. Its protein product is CASSQESGGITYGYTF.

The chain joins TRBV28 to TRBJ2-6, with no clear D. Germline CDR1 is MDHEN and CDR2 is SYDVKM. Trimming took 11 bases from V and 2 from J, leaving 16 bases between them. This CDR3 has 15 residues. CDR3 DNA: TGTGCCTGTGGGGAAATCTTAGCTGGGGCCAACGTCCTGACTTTC. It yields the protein CACGEILAGANVLTF.

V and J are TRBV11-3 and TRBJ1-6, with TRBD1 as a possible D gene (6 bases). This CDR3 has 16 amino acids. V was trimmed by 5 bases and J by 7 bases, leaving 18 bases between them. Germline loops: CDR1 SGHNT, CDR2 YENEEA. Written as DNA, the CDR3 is TGTGCCAGCAGCCTAGGGGGAGCGGGCCCAAATTCACCCCTCCACTTT. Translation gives CASSLGGAGPNSPLHF.

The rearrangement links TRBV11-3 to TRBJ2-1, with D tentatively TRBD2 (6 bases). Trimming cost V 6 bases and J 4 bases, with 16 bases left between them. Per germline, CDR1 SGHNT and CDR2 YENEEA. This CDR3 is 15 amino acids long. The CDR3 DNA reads TGTGCCAGCAGATTGGAAGCGGGCCTATACAATGAGCAGTTCTTC. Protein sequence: CASRLEAGLYNEQFF.

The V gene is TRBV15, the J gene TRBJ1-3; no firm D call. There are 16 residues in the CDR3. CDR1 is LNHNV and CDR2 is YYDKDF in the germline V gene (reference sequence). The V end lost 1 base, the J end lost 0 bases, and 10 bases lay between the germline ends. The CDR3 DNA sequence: TGTGCCACCAGCAGAGGGGTCAGGAGCTCTGGAAACACCATATATTTT. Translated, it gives CATSRGVRSSGNTIYF.

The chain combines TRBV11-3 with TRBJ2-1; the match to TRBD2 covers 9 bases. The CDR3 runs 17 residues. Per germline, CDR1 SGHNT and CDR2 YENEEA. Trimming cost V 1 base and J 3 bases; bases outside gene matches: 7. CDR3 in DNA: TGTGCCAGCAGCTTAGGGGCGGGAGGGACGCGCTACAATGAGCAGTTCTTC. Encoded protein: CASSLGAGGTRYNEQFF.

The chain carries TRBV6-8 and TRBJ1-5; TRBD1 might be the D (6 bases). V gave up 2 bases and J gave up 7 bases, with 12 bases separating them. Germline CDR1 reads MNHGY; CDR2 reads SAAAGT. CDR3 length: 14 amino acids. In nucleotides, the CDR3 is TGTGCCAGCAGTTACCGGGGGGGCGGCCAGCCCCAGCATTTT. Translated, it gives CASSYRGGGQPQHF.

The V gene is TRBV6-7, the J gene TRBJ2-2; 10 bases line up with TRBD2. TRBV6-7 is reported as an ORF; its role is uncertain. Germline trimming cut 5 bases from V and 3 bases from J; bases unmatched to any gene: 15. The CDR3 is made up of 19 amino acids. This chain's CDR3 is CASSPGARAGGYYTGELFF. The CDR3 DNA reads TGTGCCAGCAGTCCGGGTGCCCGAGCGGGGGGGTATTACACCGGGGAGCTGTTTTTT.

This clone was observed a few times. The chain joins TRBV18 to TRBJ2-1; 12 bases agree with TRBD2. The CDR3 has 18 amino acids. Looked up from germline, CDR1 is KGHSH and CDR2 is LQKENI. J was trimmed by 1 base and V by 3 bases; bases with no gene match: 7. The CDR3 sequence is CASSPIILAGGSYNEQFF. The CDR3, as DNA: TGTGCCAGCTCACCCATTATTCTAGCGGGAGGGTCCTACAATGAGCAGTTCTTC.

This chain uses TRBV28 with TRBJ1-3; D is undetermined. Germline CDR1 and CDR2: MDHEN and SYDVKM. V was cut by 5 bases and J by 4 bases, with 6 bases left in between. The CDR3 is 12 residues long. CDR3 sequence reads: CASSISGNTIYF. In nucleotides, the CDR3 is TGTGCCAGCAGTATATCAGGAAACACCATATATTTT.

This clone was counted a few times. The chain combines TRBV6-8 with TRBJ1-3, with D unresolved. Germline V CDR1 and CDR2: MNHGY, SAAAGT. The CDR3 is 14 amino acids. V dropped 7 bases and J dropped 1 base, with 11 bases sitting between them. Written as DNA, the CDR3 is TGTGCCAGCACCCCCTGGCGGTCTGGAAACACCATATATTTT. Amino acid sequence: CASTPWRSGNTIYF.

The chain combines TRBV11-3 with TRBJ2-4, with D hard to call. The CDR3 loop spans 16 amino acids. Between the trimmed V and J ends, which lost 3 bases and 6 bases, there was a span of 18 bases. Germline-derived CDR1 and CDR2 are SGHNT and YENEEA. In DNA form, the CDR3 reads TGTGCCAGCAGCTTGCCGGGCGAGATAGTGGGAAACATTCAGTACTTC. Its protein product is CASSLPGEIVGNIQYF.

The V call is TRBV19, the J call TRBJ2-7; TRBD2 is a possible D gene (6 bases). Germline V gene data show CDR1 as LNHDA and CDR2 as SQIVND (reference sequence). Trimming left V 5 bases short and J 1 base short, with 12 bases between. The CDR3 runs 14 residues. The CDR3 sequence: CASSGGTTSYEQYF. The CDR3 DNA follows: TGTGCCAGTAGTGGCGGGACGACTTCCTACGAGCAGTACTTC. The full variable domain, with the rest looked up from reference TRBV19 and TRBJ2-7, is DGGITQSPKYLFRKEGQNVTLSCEQNLNHDAMYWYRQDPGQGLRLIYYSQIVNDFQKGDIAEGYSVSREKKESFPLTVTSAQKNPTAFYLCASSGGTTSYEQYFGPGTRLTVT.

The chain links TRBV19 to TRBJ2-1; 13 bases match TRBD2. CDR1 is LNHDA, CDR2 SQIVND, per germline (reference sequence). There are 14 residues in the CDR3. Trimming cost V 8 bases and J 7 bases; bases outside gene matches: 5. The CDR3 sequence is CASSTSGGLNEQFF. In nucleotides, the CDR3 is TGTGCCAGTTCGACTAGCGGGGGGCTGAATGAGCAGTTCTTC.

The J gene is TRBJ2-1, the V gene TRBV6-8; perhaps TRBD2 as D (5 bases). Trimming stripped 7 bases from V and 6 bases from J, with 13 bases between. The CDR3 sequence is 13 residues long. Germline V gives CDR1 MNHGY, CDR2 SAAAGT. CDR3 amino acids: CASNDRGFNEQFF. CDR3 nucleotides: TGTGCCAGCAACGACCGGGGTTTCAATGAGCAGTTCTTC.